A single sample is the source of the 3 T cell receptor beta chains below, sequenced in a study of blood T cell repertoires in COVID-19. Libraries were prepared by immunoSEQ multiplex PCR; TCRdb keeps only in-frame clonotypes and omits some of them. The data hold some 150,000 clones, with about four fifths observed a single time. The sequenced material came from peripheral blood. These receptors came from a woman older than 75 in a cohort sampled during active or convalescent COVID-19.

This clone came up once. This chain connects TRBV5-1 to TRBJ2-6, with a weak D call TRBD1 (6 bases). Per the germline V gene, CDR1 is SGHRS and CDR2 is YFSETQ. Trimming pared 4 bases from V and 0 bases from J, leaving 11 bases between. The CDR3 extends over 16 amino acids. CDR3 sequence reads: CASSPDSFSGANVLTF. Written as DNA, the CDR3 is TGCGCCAGCAGCCCGGACAGTTTCTCTGGGGCCAACGTCCTGACTTTC.

The rearrangement links TRBV6-6 to TRBJ2-5, with 13 bases aligning to TRBD2. CDR3 length: 15 amino acids. The germline gives CDR1 MNHNY, CDR2 SVGAGI (reference sequence). The junction had 5 bases not matched to a gene; V was cut back by 6 bases and J by 4 bases. The CDR3 DNA follows: TGTGCCAGCAGAACTAGCGGGGGGGAGGTAGAGACCCAGTACTTC. The encoded protein is CASRTSGGEVETQYF.

The chain recombines TRBV5-1 with TRBJ1-3; 9 bases map to TRBD1. V shed 4 bases, J shed 4 bases, and the junction held 9 bases outside the gene matches. The germline gives CDR1 SGHRS, CDR2 YFSETQ. This CDR3 spans 16 amino acids. In nucleotides, the CDR3 is TGCGCCAGCAGCCTACAGGGACAGGGAGGCGGAAACACCATATATTTT. Translated, it gives CASSLQGQGGGNTIYF.